This T cell receptor (beta chain) was documented in a study of cytomegalovirus exposure and HLA in healthy donors. Study results and limitations: Follow-up analysis later connected one missense variant in DCLRE1C with trimming of TCR beta V- and J-genes.

The PCR employed 60 Vbeta primers together with 13 Jbeta primers. Data came from immunoSEQ multiplex PCR; TCRdb stores just in-frame clones and leaves some out. This repertoire shows about 190,000 clones, approximately 86% found once; its top ten account for less than 0.35%. Comment on this clone: Its antigen is still unknown.

V was pared by 0 bases and J by 1 base, with 3 bases of the junction left unmatched. The CDR3 is 15 amino acids. Germline V gene data show CDR1 as SGHTA and CDR2 as FQGNSA. The chain has TRBV7-2 and TRBJ2-7; TRBD1 agrees at 7 bases. Sequenced material: PBMCs. This sequence originates from a woman in her twenties or thirties in good health and CMV-seronegative. The chain's CDR3 is CASSLAGTESYEQYF. The CDR3, as DNA: TGTGCCAGCAGCTTAGCTGGGACAGAGTCCTACGAGCAGTACTTC.